The clone carrying this TCR beta chain has at least ten counts. Its antigen is unidentified. Construction of the TCRbeta library involved unique molecular identifiers. A single record per CDR3 protein comes from TCRdb applying MiXCR to the PCR reads. The sample records around 250,000 distinct CDR3 sequences, roughly 8% being singletons. These data originate in a study of T-cell reconstitution after alpha-beta-depleted transplantation in children. The study, taken as a whole, reports: T-cell numbers and diversity, one year after transplant, stemmed largely from T cells that were newly produced. It was surviving recipient T cells and thymic progenitors that gave some patients high TCRbeta diversity at day 60. Several hundred expanded graft clones reportedly were the source of alpha-beta T cells about two months after transplant.

The germline V gene has CDR1 MRHNA and CDR2 SNTAGT. V lost 8 bases and J lost 0, with 11 bases in between. CDR3 length: 15 residues. This chain links TRBV6-4 with TRBJ1-6; D not certain. The source was PBMCs, mostly from graft donor cells, collected 180 days after TCRalphabeta/CD19-depleted stem cell transplant. This clonotype was obtained from a male patient aged 10-17 years who had a stem cell transplant for acute lymphoblastic leukemia, so the T cells may come from the graft donor. This CDR3 reads CASPEEDSYNSPLHF. Written as DNA, the CDR3 is TGTGCCAGCCCCGAGGAGGACTCCTATAATTCACCCCTCCACTTT.